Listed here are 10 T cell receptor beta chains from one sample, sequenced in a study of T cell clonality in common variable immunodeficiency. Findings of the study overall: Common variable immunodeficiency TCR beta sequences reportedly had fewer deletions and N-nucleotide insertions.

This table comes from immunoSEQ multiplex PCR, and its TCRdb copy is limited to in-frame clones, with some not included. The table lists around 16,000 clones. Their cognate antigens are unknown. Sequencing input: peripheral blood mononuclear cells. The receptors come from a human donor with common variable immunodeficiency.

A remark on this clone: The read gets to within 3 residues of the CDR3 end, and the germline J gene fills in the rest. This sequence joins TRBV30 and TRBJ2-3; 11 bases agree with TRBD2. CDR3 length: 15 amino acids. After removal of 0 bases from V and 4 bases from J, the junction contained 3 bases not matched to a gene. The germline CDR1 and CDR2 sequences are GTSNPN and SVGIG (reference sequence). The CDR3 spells CAWSVPSGGPDTQYF. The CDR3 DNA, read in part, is TGTGCCTGGAGTGTACCTAGCGGGGGGCCAGATACG.

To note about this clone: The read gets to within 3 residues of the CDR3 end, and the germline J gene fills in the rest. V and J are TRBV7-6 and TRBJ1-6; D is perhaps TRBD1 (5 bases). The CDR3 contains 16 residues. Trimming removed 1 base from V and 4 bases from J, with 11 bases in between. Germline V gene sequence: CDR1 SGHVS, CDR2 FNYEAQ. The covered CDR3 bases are TGTGCCAGCAGCTTAGGAGGGGAGGGGTATAATTCACCC. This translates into CASSLGGEGYNSP. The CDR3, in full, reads CASSLGGEGYNSPLHF.

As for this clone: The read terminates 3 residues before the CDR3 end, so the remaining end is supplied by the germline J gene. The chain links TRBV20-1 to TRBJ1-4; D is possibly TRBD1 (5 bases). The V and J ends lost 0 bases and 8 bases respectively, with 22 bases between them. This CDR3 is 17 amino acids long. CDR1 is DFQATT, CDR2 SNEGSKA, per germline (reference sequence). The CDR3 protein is CSARDLPGGQGWEKLFF. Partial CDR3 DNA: TGCAGTGCTAGAGATCTACCGGGAGGGCAGGGTTGGGAAAAA.

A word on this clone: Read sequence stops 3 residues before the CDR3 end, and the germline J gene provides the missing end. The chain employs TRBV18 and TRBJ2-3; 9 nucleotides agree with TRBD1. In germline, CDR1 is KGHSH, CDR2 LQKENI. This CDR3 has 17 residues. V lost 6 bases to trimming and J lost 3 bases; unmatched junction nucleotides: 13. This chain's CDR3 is CASSQTETGGETDTQYF. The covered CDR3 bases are TGTGCCAGCTCGCAAACTGAGACAGGGGGTGAAACAGATACG.

CDR3 region: CASSLVALETQYF. The CDR3 bases that were read are TGTGCCAGCAGTCTAGTAGCCTTGGAGACC. The rearrangement links TRBV6-2 or TRBV6-3 to TRBJ2-5; D unclear. The DNA ends 3 residues before the CDR3 does, and the rest of the CDR3 is filled in from the germline J gene. The germline gives CDR1 MNHEY, CDR2 SVGEGT. Trimming pared 5 bases from V and 5 bases from J, leaving 12 bases between. This CDR3 contains 13 residues.

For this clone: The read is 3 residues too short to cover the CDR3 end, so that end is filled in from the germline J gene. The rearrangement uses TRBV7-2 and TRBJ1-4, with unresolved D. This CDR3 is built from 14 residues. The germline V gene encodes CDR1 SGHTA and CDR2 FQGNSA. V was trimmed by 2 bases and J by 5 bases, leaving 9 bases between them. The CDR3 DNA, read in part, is TGTGCCAGCAGCTTACAGTCAGGAAATGAAAAA. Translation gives CASSLQSGNEK. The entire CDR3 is CASSLQSGNEKLFF.

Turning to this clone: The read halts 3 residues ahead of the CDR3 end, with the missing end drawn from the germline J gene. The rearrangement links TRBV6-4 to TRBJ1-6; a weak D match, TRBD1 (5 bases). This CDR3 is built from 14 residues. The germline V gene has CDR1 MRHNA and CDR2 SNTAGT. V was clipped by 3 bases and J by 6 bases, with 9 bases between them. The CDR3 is CASSEGPGNSPLHF. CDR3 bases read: TGTGCCAGCAGTGAGGGGCCGGGTAATTCACCC.

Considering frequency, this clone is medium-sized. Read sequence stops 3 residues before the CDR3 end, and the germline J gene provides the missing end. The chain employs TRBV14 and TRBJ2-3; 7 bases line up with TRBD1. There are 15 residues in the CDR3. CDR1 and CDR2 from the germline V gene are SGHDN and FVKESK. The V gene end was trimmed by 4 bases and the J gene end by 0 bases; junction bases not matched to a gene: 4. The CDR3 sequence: CASSLGQTSTDTQYF. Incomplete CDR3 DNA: TGTGCCAGCAGCCTGGGACAGACTAGCACAGATACG.

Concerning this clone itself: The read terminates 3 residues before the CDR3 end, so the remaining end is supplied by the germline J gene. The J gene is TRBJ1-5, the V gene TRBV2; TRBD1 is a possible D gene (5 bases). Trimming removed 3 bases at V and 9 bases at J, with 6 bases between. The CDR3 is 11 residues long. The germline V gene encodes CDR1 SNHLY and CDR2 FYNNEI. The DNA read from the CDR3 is TGTGCCAGCAGTGAGGGGGGGCCC. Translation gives CASSEGGP. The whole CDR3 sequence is CASSEGGPQHF.

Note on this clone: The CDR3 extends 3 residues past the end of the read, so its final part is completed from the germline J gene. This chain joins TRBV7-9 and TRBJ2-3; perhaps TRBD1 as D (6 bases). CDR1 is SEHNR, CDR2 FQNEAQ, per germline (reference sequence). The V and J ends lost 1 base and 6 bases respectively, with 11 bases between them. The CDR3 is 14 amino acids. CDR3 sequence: CASSLEQGYDTQYF. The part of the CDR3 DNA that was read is TGTGCCAGCAGCTTAGAACAGGGATACGATACG.